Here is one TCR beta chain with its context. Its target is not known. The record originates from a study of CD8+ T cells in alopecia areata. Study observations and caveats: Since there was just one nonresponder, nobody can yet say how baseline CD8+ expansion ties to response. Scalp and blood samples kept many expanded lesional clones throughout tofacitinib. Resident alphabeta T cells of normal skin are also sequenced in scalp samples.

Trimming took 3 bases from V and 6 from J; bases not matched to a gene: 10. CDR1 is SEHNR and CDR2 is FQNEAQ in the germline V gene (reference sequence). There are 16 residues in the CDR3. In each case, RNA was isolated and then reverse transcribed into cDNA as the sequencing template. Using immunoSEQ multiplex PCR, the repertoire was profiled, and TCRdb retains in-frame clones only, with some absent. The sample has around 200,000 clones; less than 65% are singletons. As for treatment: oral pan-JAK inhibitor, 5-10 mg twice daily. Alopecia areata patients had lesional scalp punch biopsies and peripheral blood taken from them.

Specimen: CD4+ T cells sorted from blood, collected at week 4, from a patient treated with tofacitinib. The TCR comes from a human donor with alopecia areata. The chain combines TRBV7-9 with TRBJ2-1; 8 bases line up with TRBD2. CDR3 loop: CASSFPGGGYSNEQFF. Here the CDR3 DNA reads TGTGCCAGCAGCTTCCCCGGGGGGGGATACTCCAATGAGCAGTTCTTC.